The next 8 T cell receptor beta chains were all read from a single sample in a study of T-cell memory formation after mild COVID-19. TCRdb independently ran MiXCR on the 5' RACE reads; one entry per CDR3 protein. In the table there are fewer than 90,000 distinct CDR3 sequences, approximately 15% of which are singletons. Sequenced: PBMCs or a T cell subset sorted from them (not recorded which). The receptors here all came from an adult woman who had mild COVID-19 (a few samples of this study predate the infection). Cell type and time point are not known.

This clonotype was counted only a few times. The CDR3 here is CASSPRVEGLEDTEAFF. The DNA for the CDR3 is TGTGCCAGCAGTCCCCGCGTGGAGGGACTGGAGGACACTGAAGCTTTCTTT. V usage is TRBV6-6 and J usage is TRBJ1-1; possibly TRBD1 for D (5 bases). Trimming shortened V by 5 bases and J by 3 bases, and 22 bases separated the two germline ends. Germline V gives CDR1 MNHNY, CDR2 SVGAGI (reference sequence). The CDR3 has 17 residues.

This clonotype occurred a few times. For the CDR3, the DNA is TGTGCCACCAGCAGAAGCCCTATACGGACCGGGACACCCTACAATGAGCAGTTCTTC. This encodes CATSRSPIRTGTPYNEQFF. This chain connects TRBV15 to TRBJ2-1, with D possibly matching TRBD1 (6 bases). This CDR3 is 19 amino acids long. Trimming left V 2 bases short and J 2 bases short, with 22 bases between. Germline V gene lookup returns CDR1 LNHNV and CDR2 YYDKDF (reference sequence).

The V gene is TRBV4-1, the J gene TRBJ2-2, with 8 bases lining up with TRBD1. V shed 3 bases, J shed 2 bases, and the junction held 8 bases outside the gene matches. The CDR3 consists of 17 residues. Per germline, CDR1 MGHRA and CDR2 YSYEKL. CDR3: CASSHLRTGTNTGELFF. As DNA, the CDR3 is TGCGCCAGCAGCCACCTAAGGACAGGGACAAACACCGGGGAGCTGTTTTTT.

The rearrangement links TRBV4-1 to TRBJ2-7, with unresolved D. Germline-derived CDR1 and CDR2 are MGHRA and YSYEKL. CDR3 length: 16 residues. Trimming stripped 1 base from V and 0 bases from J, with 13 bases between. Here the CDR3 reads CASSQGGAFTSYEQYF. CDR3 bases: TGCGCCAGCAGCCAAGGTGGAGCATTTACCTCCTACGAGCAGTACTTC.

In this sample, this clonotype turned up once. V and J are TRBV7-9 and TRBJ2-7; a possible D gene is TRBD2 (6 bases). This CDR3 is 12 amino acids long. V was trimmed by 4 bases and J by 6 bases, leaving 10 bases between them. Germline V CDR1 and CDR2: SEHNR, FQNEAQ (reference sequence). The CDR3 region has the DNA TGTGCCAGCAGCTCCCGGGGGAGCGAGCAGTACTTC. It translates to CASSSRGSEQYF.

This clonotype was picked up one time. This chain links TRBV15 with TRBJ2-5; 9 bases match TRBD1. This CDR3 has 15 amino acids. Trimming cost V 0 bases and J 5 bases; bases outside gene matches: 4. Looked up from germline, CDR1 is LNHNV and CDR2 is YYDKDF (reference sequence). In DNA form, the CDR3 reads TGTGCCACCAGCAGAGATAGGGGACAGGGCGAGACCCAGTACTTC. Translation: CATSRDRGQGETQYF.

In this sample, this clonotype turned up a few times. This chain links TRBV29-1 with TRBJ2-7; D gene ambiguous. There are 13 residues in the CDR3. Per the germline V gene, CDR1 is SQVTM and CDR2 is ANQGSEA. V lost 4 bases, J lost 0 bases, and 10 bases lay in between. The CDR3 nucleotides are TGCAGCGTTGTGTGGGTAGGCTCCTACGAGCAGTACTTC. Its protein is CSVVWVGSYEQYF.

The genes are TRBV6-5 and TRBJ2-2; possibly TRBD1 for D (6 bases). This CDR3 contains 13 residues. Trimming cost V 5 bases and J 4 bases, with 8 bases left between them. Germline V CDR1 and CDR2: MNHEY, SVGAGI. The chain's CDR3 is CASSPGVTGELFF. The CDR3 DNA reads as TGTGCCAGCAGTCCAGGGGTCACCGGGGAGCTGTTTTTT.